The text below deals with one T cell receptor beta chain. Its antigen remains unidentified. TRB was amplified from approximately 250 ng of peripheral blood genomic DNA per sample. The data derive from a study of T cell clusters in autoimmune cytopenias. Overall study findings and caveats: Healthy donors had approximately 2.9-fold more exclusive TRB clusters than active autoimmune hepatitis patients. Primary autoimmune cytopenia patients seemingly lacked the physiological T cell clusters found in healthy donors.

TRB rearrangements were amplified by touch-down multiplex PCR with mixed TRB-A/B primers. TCRdb derives one entry per CDR3 protein from the multiplex PCR reads, leaving out DNA. The sample has around 15,000 distinct CDR3 sequences, and its top ten clones hold roughly 2.3%. Germline V gene data show CDR1 as DFQATT and CDR2 as SNEGSKA (reference sequence). The CDR3 contains 12 residues. The sequenced sample was peripheral blood. The V call is TRBV20-1, the J call TRBJ2-1. The receptor's source is a human donor with an autoimmune cytopenia or autoimmune hepatitis (not recorded which). The CDR3 loop reads CSVRTPENEQFF.